The T cell receptor (beta chain) under discussion was sequenced for a study of cytomegalovirus exposure and HLA in healthy donors (TCRdb year 2017). Turning to the overall study: The 666 repertoires of the first cohort and the roughly 110 validation repertoires were produced on the same platform, according to a later analysis. The study aimed to test whether signatures of past pathogen exposure could be identified by cataloging public T cell receptors. A separate validation cohort of roughly 130 different subjects was used in addition to the roughly 700-subject first cohort. High-throughput TCR immunosequencing, statistical association of individual TCRs with disease status, and machine learning were combined to predict cytomegalovirus infection status.

Details on this clone: Which antigen it targets is not known. No base qualities exist here, and no much larger clone lies one base off it.

The CDR3 spans 14 residues, from the cysteine through the phenylalanine. CDR3 DNA only is kept here, 42 bases in frame from base 1. Germline trimming amounts to 8 bases on V and 4 bases on J, with 6 as the count of junction bases outside the gene matches. CDR1 and CDR2, looked up from the germline V gene, are MDHEN and SYDVKM. The research as a whole found: Most TCR sequences were observed very rarely across donors, whereas some public TCRs were present in many individuals. A later analysis had no HLA typing for the validation cohort, so co-occurrence there was scored across all 130 or so repertoires. Subsequent analysis determined that TCRs grouped into clusters in the first cohort also showed a tendency toward co-occurrence across the roughly 110 validation repertoires, and 85% to 95% of cluster scores exceeded 0. The authors suggested that the approach could potentially be generalized to other disease states and immunological phenotypes. In vitro tests confirmed that a few of the cytomegalovirus-associated TCR beta chains recognize cytomegalovirus antigens. The classifier was reported to diagnose cytomegalovirus status with high specificity and sensitivity in both the original and validation cohorts. In the study, roughly 160 TCR beta chains were listed as associated with cytomegalovirus.

The donors belonged to the validation cohort of around 130 subjects, which was separate from the approximately 610-subject first cohort. The library came from the immunoSEQ multiplex PCR assay. Per the original workflow: A statistical classification framework was developed to diagnose cytomegalovirus status using the catalog of TCR beta chain sequences. The clones in this table, taken by TCRdb from immuneACCESS, are in-frame only. Not every clone is retained; where verified, under half of the shortfall comes from an unresolved V gene, and the cause of the rest is unknown. The V and J calls and clone size were taken over from that table, and D and trimming were inferred from the DNA. The table for this sample lists roughly 150,000 clones; roughly 89% of them were counted only once. The ten largest clones take up 2.5% to 4% of the sample.

The receptor chain draws on TRBV28 and TRBJ2-1; TRBD2 agrees with 9 junctional bases. Sequencing was done on a sample of PBMCs. The TCR comes from a woman aged 18 to 35 in good health and CMV-seropositive. The nucleotides are TGTGCCAGCGGACATAGCGGGAGATACAATGAGCAGTTCTTC. Its product reads: CASGHSGRYNEQFF. The full variable domain, completed from the reference TRBV28 and TRBJ2-1 proteins outside the CDR3, reads DVKVTQSSRYLVKRTGEKVFLECVQDMDHENMFWYRQDPGLGLRLIYFSYDVKMKEKGDIPEGYSVSREKKERFSLILESASTNQTSMYLCASGHSGRYNEQFFGPGTRLTVL.